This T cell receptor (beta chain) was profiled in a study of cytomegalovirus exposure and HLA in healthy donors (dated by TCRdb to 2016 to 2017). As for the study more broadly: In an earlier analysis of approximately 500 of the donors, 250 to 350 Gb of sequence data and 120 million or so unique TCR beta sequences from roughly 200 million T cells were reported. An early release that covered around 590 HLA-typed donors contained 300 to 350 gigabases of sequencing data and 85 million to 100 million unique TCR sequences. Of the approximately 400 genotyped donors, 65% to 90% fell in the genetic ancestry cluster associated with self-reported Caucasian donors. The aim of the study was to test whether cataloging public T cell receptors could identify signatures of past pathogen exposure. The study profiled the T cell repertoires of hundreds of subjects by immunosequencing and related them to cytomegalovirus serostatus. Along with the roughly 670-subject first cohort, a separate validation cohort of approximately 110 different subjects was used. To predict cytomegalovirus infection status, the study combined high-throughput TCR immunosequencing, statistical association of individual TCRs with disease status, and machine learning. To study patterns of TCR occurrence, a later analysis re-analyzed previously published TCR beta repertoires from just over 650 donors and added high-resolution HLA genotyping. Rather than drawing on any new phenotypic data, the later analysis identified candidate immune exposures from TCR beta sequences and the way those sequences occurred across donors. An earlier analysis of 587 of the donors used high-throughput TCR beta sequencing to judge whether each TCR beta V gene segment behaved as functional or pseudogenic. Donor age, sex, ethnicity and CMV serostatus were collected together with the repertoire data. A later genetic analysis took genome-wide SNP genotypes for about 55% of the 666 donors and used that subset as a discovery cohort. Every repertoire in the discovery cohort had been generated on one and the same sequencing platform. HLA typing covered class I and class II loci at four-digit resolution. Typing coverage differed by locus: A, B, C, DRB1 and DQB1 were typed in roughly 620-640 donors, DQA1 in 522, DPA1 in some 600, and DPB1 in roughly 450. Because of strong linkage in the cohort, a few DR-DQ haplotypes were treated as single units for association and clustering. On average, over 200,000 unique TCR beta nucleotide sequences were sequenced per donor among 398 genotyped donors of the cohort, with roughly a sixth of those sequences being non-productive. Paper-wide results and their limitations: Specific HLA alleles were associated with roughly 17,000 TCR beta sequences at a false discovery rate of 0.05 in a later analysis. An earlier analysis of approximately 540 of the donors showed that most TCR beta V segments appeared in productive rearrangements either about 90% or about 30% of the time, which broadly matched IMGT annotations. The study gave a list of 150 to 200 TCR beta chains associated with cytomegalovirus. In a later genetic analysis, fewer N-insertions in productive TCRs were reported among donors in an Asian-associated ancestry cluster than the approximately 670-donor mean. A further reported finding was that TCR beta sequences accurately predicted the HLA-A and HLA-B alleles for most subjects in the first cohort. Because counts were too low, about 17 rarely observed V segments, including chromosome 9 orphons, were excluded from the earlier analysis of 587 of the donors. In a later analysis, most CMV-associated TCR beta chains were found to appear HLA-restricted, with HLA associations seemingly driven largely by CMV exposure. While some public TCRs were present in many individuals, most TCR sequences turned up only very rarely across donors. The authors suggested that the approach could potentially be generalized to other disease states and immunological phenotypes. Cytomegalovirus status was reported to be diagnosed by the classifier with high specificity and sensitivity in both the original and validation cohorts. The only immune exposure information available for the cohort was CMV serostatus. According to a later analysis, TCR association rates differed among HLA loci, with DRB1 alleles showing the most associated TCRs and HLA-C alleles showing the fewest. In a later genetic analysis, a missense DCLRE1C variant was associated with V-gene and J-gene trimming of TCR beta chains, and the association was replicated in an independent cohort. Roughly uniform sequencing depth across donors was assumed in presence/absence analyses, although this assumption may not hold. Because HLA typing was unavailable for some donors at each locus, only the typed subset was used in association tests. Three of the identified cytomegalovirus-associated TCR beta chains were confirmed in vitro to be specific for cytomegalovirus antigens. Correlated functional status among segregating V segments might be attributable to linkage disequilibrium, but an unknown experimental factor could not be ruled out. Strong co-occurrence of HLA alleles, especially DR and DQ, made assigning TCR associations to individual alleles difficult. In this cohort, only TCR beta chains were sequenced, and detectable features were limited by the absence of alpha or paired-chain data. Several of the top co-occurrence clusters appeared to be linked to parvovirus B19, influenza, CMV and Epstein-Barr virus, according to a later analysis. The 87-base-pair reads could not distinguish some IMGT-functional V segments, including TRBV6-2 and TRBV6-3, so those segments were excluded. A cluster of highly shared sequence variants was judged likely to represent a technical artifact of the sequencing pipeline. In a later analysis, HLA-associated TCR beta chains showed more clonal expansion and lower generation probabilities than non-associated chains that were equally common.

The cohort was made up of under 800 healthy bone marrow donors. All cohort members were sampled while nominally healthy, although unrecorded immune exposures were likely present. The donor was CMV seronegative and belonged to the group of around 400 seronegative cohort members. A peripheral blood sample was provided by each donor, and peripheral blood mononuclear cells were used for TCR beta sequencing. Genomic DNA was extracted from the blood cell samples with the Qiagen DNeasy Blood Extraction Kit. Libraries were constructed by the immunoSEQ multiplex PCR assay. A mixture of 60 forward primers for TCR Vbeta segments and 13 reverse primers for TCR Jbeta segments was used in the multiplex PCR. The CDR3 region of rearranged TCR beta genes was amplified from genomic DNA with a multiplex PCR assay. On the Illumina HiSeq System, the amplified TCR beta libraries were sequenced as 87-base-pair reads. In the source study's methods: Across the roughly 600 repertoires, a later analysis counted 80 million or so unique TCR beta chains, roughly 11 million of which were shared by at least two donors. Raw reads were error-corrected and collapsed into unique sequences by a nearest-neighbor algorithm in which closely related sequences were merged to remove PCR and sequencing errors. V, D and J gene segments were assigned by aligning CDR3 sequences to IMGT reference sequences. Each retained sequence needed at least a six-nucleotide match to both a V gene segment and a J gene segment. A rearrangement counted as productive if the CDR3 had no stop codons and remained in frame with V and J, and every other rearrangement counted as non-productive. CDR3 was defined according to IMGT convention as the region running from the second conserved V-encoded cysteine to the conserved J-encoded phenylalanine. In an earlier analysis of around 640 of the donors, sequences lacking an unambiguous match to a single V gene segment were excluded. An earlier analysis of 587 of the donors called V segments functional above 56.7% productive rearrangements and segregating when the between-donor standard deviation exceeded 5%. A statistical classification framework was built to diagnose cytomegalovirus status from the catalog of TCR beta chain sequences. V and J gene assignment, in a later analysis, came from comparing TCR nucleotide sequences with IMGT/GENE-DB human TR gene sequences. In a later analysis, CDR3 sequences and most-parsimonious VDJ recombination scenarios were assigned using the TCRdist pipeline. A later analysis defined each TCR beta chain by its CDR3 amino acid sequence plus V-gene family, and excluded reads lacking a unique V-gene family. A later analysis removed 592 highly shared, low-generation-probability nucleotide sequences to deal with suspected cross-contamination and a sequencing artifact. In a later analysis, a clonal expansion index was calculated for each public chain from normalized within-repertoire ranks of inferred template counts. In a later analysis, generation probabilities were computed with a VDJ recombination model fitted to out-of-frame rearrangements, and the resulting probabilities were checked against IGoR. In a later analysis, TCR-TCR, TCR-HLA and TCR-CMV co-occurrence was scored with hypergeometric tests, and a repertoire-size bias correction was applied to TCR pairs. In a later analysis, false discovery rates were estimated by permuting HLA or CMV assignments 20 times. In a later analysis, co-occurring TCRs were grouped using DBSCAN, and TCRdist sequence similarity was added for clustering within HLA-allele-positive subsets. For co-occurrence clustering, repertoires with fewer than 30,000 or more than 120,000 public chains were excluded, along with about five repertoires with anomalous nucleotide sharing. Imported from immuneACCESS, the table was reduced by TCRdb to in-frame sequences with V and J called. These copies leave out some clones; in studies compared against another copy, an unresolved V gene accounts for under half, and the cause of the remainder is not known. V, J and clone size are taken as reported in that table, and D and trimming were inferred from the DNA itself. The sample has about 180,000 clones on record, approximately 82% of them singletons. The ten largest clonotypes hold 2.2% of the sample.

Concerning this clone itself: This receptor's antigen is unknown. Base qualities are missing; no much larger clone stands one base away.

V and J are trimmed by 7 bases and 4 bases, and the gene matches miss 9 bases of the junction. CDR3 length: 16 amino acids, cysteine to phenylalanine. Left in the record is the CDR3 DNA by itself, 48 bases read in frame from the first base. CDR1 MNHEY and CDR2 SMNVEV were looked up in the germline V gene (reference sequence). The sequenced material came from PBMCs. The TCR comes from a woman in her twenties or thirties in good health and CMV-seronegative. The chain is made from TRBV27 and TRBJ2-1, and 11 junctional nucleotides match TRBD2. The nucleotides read TGTGCCAGCAATCTATGGGGGACTAGCGGTTACAATGAGCAGTTCTTC. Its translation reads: CASNLWGTSGYNEQFF.